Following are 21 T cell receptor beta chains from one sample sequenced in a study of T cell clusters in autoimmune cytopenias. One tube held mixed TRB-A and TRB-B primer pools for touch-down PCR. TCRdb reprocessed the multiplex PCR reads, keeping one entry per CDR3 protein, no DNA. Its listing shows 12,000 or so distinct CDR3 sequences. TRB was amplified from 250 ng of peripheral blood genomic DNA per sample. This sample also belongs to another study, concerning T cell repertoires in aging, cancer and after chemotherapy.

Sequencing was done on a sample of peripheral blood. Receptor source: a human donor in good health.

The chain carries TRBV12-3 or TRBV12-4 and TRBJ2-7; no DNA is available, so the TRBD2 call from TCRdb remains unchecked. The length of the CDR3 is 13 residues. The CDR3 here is CASMGVAGWEQYF.

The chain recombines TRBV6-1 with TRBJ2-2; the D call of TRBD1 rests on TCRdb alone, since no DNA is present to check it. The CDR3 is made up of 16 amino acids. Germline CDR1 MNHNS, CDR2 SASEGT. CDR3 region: CASTYWGRVNTGELFF.

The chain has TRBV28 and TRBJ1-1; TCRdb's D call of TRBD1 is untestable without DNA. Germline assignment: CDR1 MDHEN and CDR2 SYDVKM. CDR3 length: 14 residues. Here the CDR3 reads CASSLGGMNTEAFF.

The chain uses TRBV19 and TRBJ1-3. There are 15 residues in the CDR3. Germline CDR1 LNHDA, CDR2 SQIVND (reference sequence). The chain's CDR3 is CASSLSHHSGNTIYF.

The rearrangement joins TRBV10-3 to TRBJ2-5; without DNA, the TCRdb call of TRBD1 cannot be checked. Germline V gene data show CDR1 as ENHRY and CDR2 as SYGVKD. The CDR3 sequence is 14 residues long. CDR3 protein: CAIGGTGSQETQYF.

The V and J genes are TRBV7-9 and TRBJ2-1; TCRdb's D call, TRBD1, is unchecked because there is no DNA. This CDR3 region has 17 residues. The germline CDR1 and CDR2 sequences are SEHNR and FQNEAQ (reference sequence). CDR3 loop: CASSLGQGGISYNEQFF.

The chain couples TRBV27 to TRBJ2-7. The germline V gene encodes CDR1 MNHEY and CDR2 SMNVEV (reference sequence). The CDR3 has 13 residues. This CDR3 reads CASSFTGAYEQYF.

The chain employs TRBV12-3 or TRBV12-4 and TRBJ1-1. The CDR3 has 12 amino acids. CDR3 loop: CASSYPNSLAFF.

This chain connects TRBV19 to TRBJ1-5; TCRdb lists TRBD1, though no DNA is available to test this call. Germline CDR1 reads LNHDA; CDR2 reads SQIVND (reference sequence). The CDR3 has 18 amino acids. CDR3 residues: CASSMGAPGTWGNQPQHF.

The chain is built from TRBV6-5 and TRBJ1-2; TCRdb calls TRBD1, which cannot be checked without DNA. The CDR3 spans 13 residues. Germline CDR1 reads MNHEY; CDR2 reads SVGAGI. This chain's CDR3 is CASREAGVYGYTF.

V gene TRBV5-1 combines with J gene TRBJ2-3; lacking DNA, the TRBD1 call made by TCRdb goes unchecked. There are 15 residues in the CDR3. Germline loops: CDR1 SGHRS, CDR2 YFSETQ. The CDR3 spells CASSLSGTGADTQYF.

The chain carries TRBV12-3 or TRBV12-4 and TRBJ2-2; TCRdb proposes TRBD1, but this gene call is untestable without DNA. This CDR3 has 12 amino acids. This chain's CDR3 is CASRDNTGELFF.

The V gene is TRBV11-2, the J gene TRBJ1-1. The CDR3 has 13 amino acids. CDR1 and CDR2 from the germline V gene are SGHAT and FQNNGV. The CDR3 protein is CASSLYRDTEAFF.

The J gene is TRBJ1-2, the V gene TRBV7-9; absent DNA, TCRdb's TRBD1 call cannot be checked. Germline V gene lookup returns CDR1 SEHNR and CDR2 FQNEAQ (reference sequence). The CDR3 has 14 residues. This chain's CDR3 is CASSLQGGGYGYTF.

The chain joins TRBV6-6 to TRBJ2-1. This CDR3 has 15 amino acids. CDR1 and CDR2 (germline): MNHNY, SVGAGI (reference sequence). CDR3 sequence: CASSSNRGSYNEQFF.

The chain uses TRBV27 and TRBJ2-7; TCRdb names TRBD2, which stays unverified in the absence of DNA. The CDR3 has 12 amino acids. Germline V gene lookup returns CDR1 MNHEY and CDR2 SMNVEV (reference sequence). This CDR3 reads CASADIAYEQYF.

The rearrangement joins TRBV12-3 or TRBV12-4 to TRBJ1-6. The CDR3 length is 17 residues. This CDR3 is CASSPYIRLGFNSPLHF.

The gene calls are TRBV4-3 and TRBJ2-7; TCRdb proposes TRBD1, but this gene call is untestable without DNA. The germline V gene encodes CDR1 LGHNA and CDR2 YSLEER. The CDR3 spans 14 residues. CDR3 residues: CASSQGGGGEEQYF.

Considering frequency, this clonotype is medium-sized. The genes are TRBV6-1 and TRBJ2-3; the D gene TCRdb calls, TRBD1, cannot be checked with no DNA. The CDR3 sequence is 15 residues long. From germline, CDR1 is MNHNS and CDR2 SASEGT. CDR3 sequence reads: CASSPRGPRTDTQYF.

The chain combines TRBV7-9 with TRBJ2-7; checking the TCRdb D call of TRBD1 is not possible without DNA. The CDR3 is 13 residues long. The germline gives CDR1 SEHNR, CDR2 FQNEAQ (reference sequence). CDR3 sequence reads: CASSTSTGLEQYF.

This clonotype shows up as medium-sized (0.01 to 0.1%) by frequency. CDR3 amino acids: CATLHLQGGAYGYTF. The chain couples TRBV10-3 to TRBJ1-2; the TRBD1 assignment by TCRdb is unverifiable without DNA. The CDR3 sequence is 15 residues long. Germline V CDR1 and CDR2: ENHRY, SYGVKD.